The 13 T cell receptor beta chains in this list originate from one sample, sequenced in a study of human T cells and chemical hapten exposure. TCRdb fed the RACE reads into MiXCR, producing one record per CDR3 protein. The table includes about 98,000 distinct CDR3 sequences, 9.5% to 14% detected once. Indicated time point: pre-sensitization, week 0. Treatment in this sample: therapeutic diphenylcyclopropenone sensitization with weekly scalp DPC. The sample consisted of whole blood, taken in connection with sensitization to the hapten diphenylcyclopropenone (DPC). Receptors originate from a woman aged 60-70 years with alopecia areata. Some clones in this sample may be carry-over from other donors' samples.

The CDR3 sequence is CASSIRGSYNEQFF. The CDR3 coding sequence is TGTGCCAGTAGTATACGAGGGTCCTACAATGAGCAGTTCTTC. The V call is TRBV19, the J call TRBJ2-1; possibly TRBD2 for D (5 bases). Per germline, CDR1 LNHDA and CDR2 SQIVND (reference sequence). The V end lost 2 bases, the J end lost 1 base, and 6 bases lay between the germline ends. The CDR3 has 14 amino acids.

This clonotype was counted only a few times. The J gene is TRBJ2-7, the V gene TRBV20-1; D assignment may be TRBD1 or TRBD2 (5 bases each). The CDR3 runs to 14 residues. V lost 4 bases to trimming and J lost 6 bases, with 19 bases between them. CDR1 and CDR2 (germline): DFQATT, SNEGSKA (reference sequence). Here the CDR3 reads CSAKKDAGTGEQYF. DNA for the CDR3: TGCAGTGCTAAGAAGGACGCAGGGACGGGCGAGCAGTACTTC.

The sample holds many counts of this clonotype. The chain has TRBV6-2 or TRBV6-3 and TRBJ2-1; D not resolved. Trimming shortened V by 5 bases and J by 4 bases, and 3 bases separated the two germline ends. Germline values: CDR1 MNHEY, CDR2 SVGEGT. CDR3 length: 11 amino acids. The CDR3 DNA sequence: TGTGCCAGCAGTCAATACAATGAGCAGTTCTTC. Its translation: CASSQYNEQFF.

This clonotype was seen repeatedly, ten times or more. V and J are TRBV10-1 and TRBJ2-5; TRBD2 is a possible D gene (6 bases). Germline V gene data show CDR1 as WNHNN and CDR2 as SYGVQD (reference sequence). The ends were cut back, 1 base at V and 3 bases at J, with 9 bases in the middle. The CDR3 is 14 amino acids. CDR3 sequence reads: CASSELGGKETQYF. CDR3 bases: TGCGCCAGCAGTGAGTTGGGGGGAAAAGAGACCCAGTACTTC.

V usage is TRBV20-1 and J usage is TRBJ2-5, with D maybe TRBD2 (5 bases). CDR3 length: 13 residues. Trimming stripped 4 bases from V and 2 bases from J, with 11 bases between. Germline V lookup: CDR1 DFQATT, CDR2 SNEGSKA (reference sequence). Here the CDR3 DNA reads TGCAGTGCTACGCGAGGGCAGCAAGAGACCCAGTACTTC. Its protein is CSATRGQQETQYF.

V gene TRBV2 combines with J gene TRBJ2-2; 7 positions match TRBD1. CDR1 SNHLY and CDR2 FYNNEI come from the germline V gene. The trim removed 5 bases at V and 1 base at J, leaving 4 bases unmatched. This CDR3 is 15 amino acids long. Written as DNA, the CDR3 is TGTGCCAGCAGTCGACAGGGCCTGAACACCGGGGAGCTGTTTTTT. Its protein is CASSRQGLNTGELFF.

This rearrangement joins TRBV12-3 or TRBV12-4 to TRBJ1-5; no reliable D call. Trimming removed 8 bases at V and 7 bases at J, with 12 bases between. The CDR3 has 12 residues. The CDR3, as DNA: TGTGCCAGCCGAGCGGAGCACCAGCCCCAGCATTTT. Translating it yields CASRAEHQPQHF.

This clonotype occurred many times. The chain links TRBV7-2 to TRBJ1-5; D unresolved. Germline V gene lookup returns CDR1 SGHTA and CDR2 FQGNSA. The V end was cut by 5 bases, the J end by 0 bases, with 11 bases between. The CDR3 loop spans 15 amino acids. CDR3 region: CASSPGGNSNQPQHF. The CDR3 DNA is TGTGCCAGCAGCCCAGGAGGAAATAGCAATCAGCCCCAGCATTTT.

This rearrangement joins TRBV5-1 to TRBJ2-1; TRBD1 matches 9 bases. The V gene end was trimmed by 7 bases and the J gene end by 6 bases; junction bases not matched to a gene: 8. The CDR3 extends over 14 amino acids. The germline gives CDR1 SGHRS, CDR2 YFSETQ. Here the CDR3 reads CASSTGQGFNEQFF. DNA for the CDR3: TGCGCCAGCTCCACGGGACAGGGTTTCAATGAGCAGTTCTTC. Based on the CDR3 plus reference TRBV5-1 and TRBJ2-1, the full variable domain is KAGVTQTPRYLIKTRGQQVTLSCSPISGHRSVSWYQQTPGQGLQFLFEYFSETQRNKGNFPGRFSGRQFSNSRSEMNVSTLELGDSALYLCASSTGQGFNEQFFGPGTRLTVL.

The V call is TRBV3-1, the J call TRBJ1-2, with 8 bases that match TRBD1. This CDR3 comprises 17 residues. Trimming at V came to 1 base and at J to 4 bases, leaving 11 bases not matched to a gene. Looked up from germline, CDR1 is LGHDT and CDR2 is YNNKEL (reference sequence). CDR3 loop: CASSQGQGAPLSYGYTF. The CDR3 DNA follows: TGTGCCAGCAGCCAAGGGCAGGGGGCCCCTCTTTCCTATGGCTACACCTTC.

This clonotype has at least ten counts. The chain combines TRBV15 with TRBJ1-4; TRBD1 agrees at 10 bases. Germline values: CDR1 LNHNV, CDR2 YYDKDF (reference sequence). This CDR3 comprises 17 residues. The trim removed 0 bases at V and 8 bases at J, leaving 9 bases unmatched. The CDR3 protein is CATSRDAPGTGEEKLFF. The DNA for the CDR3 is TGTGCCACCAGCAGAGATGCACCGGGGACAGGGGAAGAAAAACTGTTTTTT.

This clonotype was seen only a few times. The chain has TRBV11-1 and TRBJ1-1; tentative D call: TRBD1 (6 bases). V lost 5 bases, J lost 4 bases, and 8 bases lay in between. This CDR3 is 12 amino acids long. Germline lookup yields CDR1 SGHAT and CDR2 FQDESV (reference sequence). CDR3 nucleotides: TGTGCCAGCAGCACAGGGTTCACTGAAGCTTTCTTT. Translated: CASSTGFTEAFF. The whole variable domain, remainder taken from reference TRBV11-1 and TRBJ1-1, is EAEVAQSPRYKITEKSQAVAFWCDPISGHATLYWYRQILGQGPELLVQFQDESVVDDSQLPKDRFSAERLKGVDSTLKIQPAELGDSAMYLCASSTGFTEAFFGQGTRLTVV.

This chain uses TRBV21-1 with TRBJ2-1; TRBD2 is the table's D call, not checked against the DNA. TRBV21-1 is described as a pseudogene. The CDR3 sequence is 12 residues long. CDR3 coding DNA: TGTGCTCCGAGCGGGGGGGTTCATGAGCAGTTCTTC. Protein sequence: CAPSGGVHEQFF.